One and the same sample provided the 5 T cell receptor beta chains below, sequenced in a study of T cells in Graves' hyperthyroidism and ophthalmopathy. Amplified TCR beta CDR3 regions derived from RNA transcripts. Using the HTBI primer set, a first-round RT-PCR was run on the TCR CDR3. TCRdb reprocessed the multiplex PCR reads with MiXCR, giving one entry per CDR3 protein. The sample shows fewer than 800,000 distinct CDR3 sequences, less than 20% of them seen only once. Sequencing input: blood. The origin of the receptors is a man aged 18-30 years with Graves' hyperthyroidism.

Ten or more counts support this clonotype. V is TRBV12-3 or TRBV12-4 and J is TRBJ2-5; D gene uncertain. This CDR3 has 14 residues. V was trimmed by 3 bases and J by 4 bases, leaving 12 bases between them. The chain's CDR3 is CASSFKGRAETQYF. CDR3 nucleotide sequence: TGTGCCAGCAGTTTTAAGGGTAGGGCAGAGACCCAGTACTTC.

This clonotype occurred a few times. This chain links TRBV19 with TRBJ2-7, with TRBD1 as a possible D gene (6 bases). Trimming took off 3 bases at V and 3 bases at J, with 12 bases between the two ends. CDR3 size: 14 residues. CDR1 LNHDA and CDR2 SQIVND come from the germline V gene (reference sequence). The DNA for the CDR3 is TGTGCCAGTAGTATCCAACAGGGTTACTACGAGCAGTACTTC. Its translation: CASSIQQGYYEQYF.

V gene TRBV19 combines with J gene TRBJ2-7; TRBD1 aligns across 11 bases. Germline V gene data show CDR1 as LNHDA and CDR2 as SQIVND (reference sequence). This CDR3 is 13 amino acids long. The V gene end was trimmed by 8 bases and the J gene end by 3 bases; junction bases not matched to a gene: 3. CDR3 nucleotides: TGTGCCAGTGGACAGGGGGCTAGCTACGAGCAGTACTTC. This gives the protein CASGQGASYEQYF.

At least ten counts were recorded for this clonotype. This CDR3 reads CASSEALRGTEAFF. In DNA, the CDR3 is TGTGCCAGCAGTGAAGCGCTTCGGGGCACTGAAGCTTTCTTT. The chain links TRBV2 to TRBJ1-1; no firm D call. Germline V gene sequence: CDR1 SNHLY, CDR2 FYNNEI. The CDR3 has 14 residues. Trimming removed 0 bases at V and 4 bases at J, with 9 bases between.

The V gene is TRBV3-1, the J gene TRBJ2-3; 13 bases are shared with TRBD2. This CDR3 is 13 amino acids long. Germline assignment: CDR1 LGHDT and CDR2 YNNKEL (reference sequence). V was pared by 4 bases and J by 13 bases, with 5 bases of the junction left unmatched. The CDR3 DNA follows: TGTGCCAGCAGCCGGGAGGGGACTAGCGGGGAGTATTTT. Translated, it gives CASSREGTSGEYF.